Presented here are 24 T cell receptor beta chains from one specimen sequenced in a study of T cell responses to AZD1222 COVID-19 vaccine. Clones were read by immunoSEQ multiplex PCR, and TCRdb kept only the in-frame ones, dropping some. Found here are about 66,000 clones, around 90% of them singletons; the top ten hold about 5.7%. The sequences come from peripheral blood, collected 28 days after the second dose of the MenACWY control vaccine. The receptors here all came from an adult who received the MenACWY meningococcal vaccine as a control.

The chain recombines TRBV28 with TRBJ2-7, with D perhaps matching TRBD1 or TRBD2 (6 bases each). Germline V gene sequence: CDR1 MDHEN, CDR2 SYDVKM. CDR3 length equals 15 residues. The V end lost 7 bases, the J end lost 3 bases, and 19 bases lay between the germline ends. The CDR3 loop reads CASITVGGRSYEQYF. As DNA, the CDR3 is TGTGCCAGCATTACCGTAGGGGGGCGAAGCTACGAGCAGTACTTC.

As DNA, the CDR3 is TGTGCCACCAGTGACTCCGTACAGGGAGCGTCCTACAATGAGCAGTTCTTC. It codes for CATSDSVQGASYNEQFF. J is TRBJ2-1 and V is TRBV24-1; D might be TRBD1 (6 bases). The length of the CDR3 is 17 residues. Germline V gene sequence: CDR1 KGHDR, CDR2 SFDVKD. Trimming removed 4 bases at V and 1 base at J, with 16 bases between.

The genes are TRBV2 and TRBJ1-5; D is perhaps TRBD1 (5 bases). The CDR3 consists of 15 residues. Trimming removed 5 bases at V and 10 bases at J, with 21 bases between. Germline V lookup: CDR1 SNHLY, CDR2 FYNNEI. CDR3 bases: TGTGCCAGCAGTCCCTTTGACAGTCACCTGCAACCCCAGCATTTT. As protein: CASSPFDSHLQPQHF.

The V gene is TRBV5-1, the J gene TRBJ1-2; D ambiguous. Between the trimmed V and J ends, which lost 4 bases and 8 bases, there was a span of 18 bases. Per the germline V gene, CDR1 is SGHRS and CDR2 is YFSETQ. The CDR3 covers 14 residues. The CDR3 DNA reads as TGCGCCAGCAGCCCCGAAGCTGCACGAGGAGGCTACACCTTC. Encoded protein: CASSPEAARGGYTF.

The chain joins TRBV27 to TRBJ1-6; D uncertain. V dropped 1 base and J dropped 10 bases, with 23 bases sitting between them. Germline CDR1 reads MNHEY; CDR2 reads SMNVEV (reference sequence). The CDR3 runs to 18 residues. CDR3 sequence reads: CASSLFPPSGRLYSPLHF. CDR3 DNA: TGTGCCAGCAGTTTATTCCCCCCATCGGGGAGGCTATACTCACCCCTCCACTTT.

The CDR3 DNA follows: TGTGCCAGCAGCCAACTAGCGGGCTGGAATGAGCAGTTCTTC. Its translation: CASSQLAGWNEQFF. This chain links TRBV5-4 with TRBJ2-1; TRBD2 agrees at 9 bases. This CDR3 contains 14 residues. Germline V gives CDR1 SGHNT, CDR2 YYREEE (reference sequence). V was pared by 4 bases and J by 7 bases, with 6 bases of the junction left unmatched.

The J gene is TRBJ1-1, the V gene TRBV27; possible D gene TRBD1, 6 bases. V lost 4 bases and J lost 7, with 13 bases in between. CDR1 and CDR2 from the germline V gene are MNHEY and SMNVEV (reference sequence). The CDR3 runs to 13 residues. CDR3 loop: CASSSPTGNEAFF. Written as DNA, the CDR3 is TGTGCCAGCAGTTCCCCGACAGGAAATGAAGCTTTCTTT.

The chain combines TRBV6-5 with TRBJ2-7; D unresolved. Trimming removed 6 bases at V and 9 bases at J, with 9 bases between. The CDR3 spans 10 residues. From germline, CDR1 is MNHEY and CDR2 SVGAGI. The CDR3 sequence: CASSDVGQYF. As DNA, the CDR3 is TGTGCCAGCAGCGACGTCGGGCAGTACTTC.

The J gene is TRBJ1-5, the V gene TRBV28; 8 nucleotides agree with TRBD1. Germline-derived CDR1 and CDR2 are MDHEN and SYDVKM. Trimming cost V 6 bases and J 2 bases; bases outside gene matches: 3. This CDR3 spans 14 amino acids. CDR3 sequence reads: CASRAQGGNQPQHF. DNA for the CDR3: TGTGCCAGCAGAGCACAGGGGGGCAATCAGCCCCAGCATTTT.

The J gene is TRBJ1-1, the V gene TRBV30; D is undetermined. Trimming cost V 4 bases and J 8 bases, with 11 bases left between them. CDR3 length equals 11 residues. Germline V lookup: CDR1 GTSNPN, CDR2 SVGIG (reference sequence). The CDR3 sequence: CAWIGGPEAFF. The CDR3 DNA is TGTGCCTGGATTGGAGGGCCAGAAGCTTTCTTT.

J is TRBJ2-5 and V is TRBV7-6; D ambiguous. The V end was cut by 4 bases, the J end by 1 base, with 1 base between. The CDR3 totals 11 residues. CDR1 is SGHVS, CDR2 FNYEAQ, per germline. The CDR3 sequence: CASSSQETQYF. As DNA, the CDR3 is TGTGCCAGCAGCTCCCAAGAGACCCAGTACTTC.

This clone was detected once. V and J are TRBV28 and TRBJ1-5, with a weak D call TRBD1 (5 bases). Germline lookup yields CDR1 MDHEN and CDR2 SYDVKM. CDR3 length equals 13 residues. The germline V and J ends were trimmed by 6 bases and 9 bases, with 15 bases remaining between them. CDR3 amino acids: CASSPGLGGPQHF. CDR3 DNA: TGTGCCAGCAGCCCAGGGTTGGGGGGGCCCCAGCATTTT. Full variable domain (missing parts from reference TRBV28 and TRBJ1-5): DVKVTQSSRYLVKRTGEKVFLECVQDMDHENMFWYRQDPGLGLRLIYFSYDVKMKEKGDIPEGYSVSREKKERFSLILESASTNQTSMYLCASSPGLGGPQHFGDGTRLSIL.

About this clone itself: At one end, the junction sequence differs from germline, possibly due to a read error. The V and J genes are TRBV7-7 and TRBJ2-1, with D possibly being TRBD1 (5 bases). The CDR3 is made up of 16 amino acids. The germline V gene has CDR1 SSHAT and CDR2 FNYEAQ (reference sequence). Here the CDR3 reads CASSLGVGPPINEQFF. DNA for the CDR3: TGTGCTAGCAGCTTAGGGGTGGGCCCTCCCATCAATGAGCAGTTCTTC.

This sequence joins TRBV28 and TRBJ1-2, with 9 bases matching TRBD1. Germline V gives CDR1 MDHEN, CDR2 SYDVKM. The trim removed 9 bases at V and 1 base at J, leaving 9 bases unmatched. CDR3 size: 15 residues. This CDR3 reads CASKEQGAGNYGYTF. DNA of the CDR3: TGTGCCAGTAAAGAACAGGGGGCGGGTAACTATGGCTACACCTTC.

This clone was seen a single time. The rearrangement uses TRBV25-1 and TRBJ1-4, with D perhaps matching TRBD1 (5 bases). The CDR3 extends over 13 amino acids. V shed 5 bases and J shed 8 bases, with 12 bases lying between them. The V gene's germline CDR1 is MGHDK and CDR2 SYGVNS. CDR3 loop: CASSLQGREKLFF. CDR3 nucleotide sequence: TGTGCCAGCAGTCTCCAGGGTAGGGAAAAACTGTTTTTT.

The chain has TRBV19 and TRBJ2-7; 8 positions match TRBD1. Germline CDR1 reads LNHDA; CDR2 reads SQIVND (reference sequence). V trimming: 10 bases; J trimming: 4 bases; junction bases outside the gene matches: 12. This CDR3 region has 14 residues. CDR3 in DNA: TGTGCCACCACCTCCCCGGGACAGGCGTACGAGCAGTACTTC. It encodes CATTSPGQAYEQYF.

The chain has TRBV9 and TRBJ1-6, with TRBD1 as a possible D gene (6 bases). Germline V gene sequence: CDR1 SGDLS, CDR2 YYNGEE. This CDR3 spans 14 amino acids. Trimming pared 4 bases from V and 8 bases from J, leaving 13 bases between. The CDR3 sequence: CASSLDRNYSPLHF. The DNA of the CDR3 is TGTGCCAGCAGCCTTGACAGGAACTATTCACCCCTCCACTTT.

This rearrangement joins TRBV29-1 to TRBJ1-3, with a possible D match to TRBD1 (6 bases). CDR1 and CDR2 from the germline V gene are SQVTM and ANQGSEA. This CDR3 comprises 14 residues. The germline V and J ends were trimmed by 2 bases and 2 bases, with 10 bases remaining between them. The DNA for the CDR3 is TGCAGCGTTGAATACAACAGGGCTGGAAACACCATATATTTT. It translates to CSVEYNRAGNTIYF.

CDR3 sequence reads: CASSLATRAEAFF. In DNA form, the CDR3 reads TGTGCCAGCAGTTTAGCAACGAGGGCTGAAGCTTTCTTT. The J gene is TRBJ1-1, the V gene TRBV12-3 or TRBV12-4; D gene unclear. This CDR3 has 13 amino acids. Trimming took off 0 bases at V and 6 bases at J, with 8 bases between the two ends.

The table lists this clone with a few counts. The chain links TRBV28 to TRBJ2-7; D remains ambiguous. The CDR3 runs to 11 residues. V dropped 2 bases and J dropped 3 bases, with 2 bases sitting between them. CDR1 is MDHEN, CDR2 SYDVKM, per germline. CDR3 coding DNA: TGTGCCAGCAGTTTAGGCTACGAGCAGTACTTC. It specifies CASSLGYEQYF. Full variable domain (rest looked up from reference TRBV28 and TRBJ2-7): DVKVTQSSRYLVKRTGEKVFLECVQDMDHENMFWYRQDPGLGLRLIYFSYDVKMKEKGDIPEGYSVSREKKERFSLILESASTNQTSMYLCASSLGYEQYFGPGTRLTVT.

The rearrangement links TRBV7-9 to TRBJ2-1, with 10 bases identical to TRBD2. Per the germline V gene, CDR1 is SEHNR and CDR2 is FQNEAQ (reference sequence). The junction had 8 bases not matched to a gene; V was cut back by 6 bases and J by 6 bases. This CDR3 is built from 15 residues. The CDR3: CASRLLAGASNEQFF. CDR3 DNA: TGTGCCAGCAGGCTTCTAGCGGGAGCTTCCAATGAGCAGTTCTTC.

V is TRBV4-1 and J is TRBJ2-3; unclear D gene. The CDR3 extends over 13 amino acids. The V gene lost 2 bases and the J gene lost 6 bases, with 9 bases spanning the gap. Germline V gene data show CDR1 as MGHRA and CDR2 as YSYEKL. The CDR3 loop is CASSQYVADTQYF. The CDR3 nucleotides read TGCGCCAGCAGCCAATATGTGGCCGATACGCAGTATTTT.

The chain has TRBV28 and TRBJ1-5, with D possibly being TRBD1 (5 bases). CDR3 length equals 12 residues. V lost 10 bases, J lost 0 bases, and 7 bases lay in between. CDR1 and CDR2 (germline): MDHEN, SYDVKM. The CDR3 here is CATGLSNQPQHF. Here the CDR3 DNA reads TGTGCCACAGGGCTTAGCAATCAGCCCCAGCATTTT.

The chain couples TRBV5-6 to TRBJ1-5; D remains ambiguous. The V end was cut by 2 bases, the J end by 11 bases, with 11 bases between. The CDR3 runs to 12 residues. The V gene's germline CDR1 is SGHDT and CDR2 YYEEEE. The CDR3 DNA reads TGTGCCAGCAGCTTTGGGAGCTTAACCCAGCATTTT. Translated: CASSFGSLTQHF.